This is a list of T cell receptor beta chains from one sample in a study of regulatory T cells in long-lasting Graves disease. From the multiplex PCR reads, TCRdb called clonotypes with MiXCR, one entry per CDR3 protein. The data hold about 500,000 distinct CDR3 sequences, with about 17% observed a single time. The same sample was also used in a study of T cells in Graves' hyperthyroidism and ophthalmopathy.

The sample was peripheral blood mononuclear cells (PBMCs), taken at new diagnosis, from a patient treated with antithyroid drugs. The receptor set was obtained from a man aged 35-49 years with Graves disease. CDR3s include the opening cysteine and the closing phenylalanine or tryptophan. D genes are given only for firm matches. Size values are once, few and many counts, or a class for expanded clones, and some rows have none.

j_call: TRBJ1-2
clone_size: many
v_call: TRBV28
d_call: -
cdr3_nt: TGTGCCAGCAGTTCGGGGCAGGGCGTCTATGGCTACACCTTC
cdr3_aa: CASSSGQGVYGYTF

j_call: TRBJ2-1
clone_size: few
v_call: TRBV9
d_call: -
cdr3_nt: TGTGCCAGCAGCGTTGTAGGAACAGTCGTCAATGAGCAGTTCTTC
cdr3_aa: CASSVVGTVVNEQFF

j_call: TRBJ2-7
clone_size: many
v_call: TRBV14
d_call: -
cdr3_nt: TGTGCCAGCAGCCAAGGTGTGTACAGTCAGTACTTC
cdr3_aa: CASSQGVYSQYF

j_call: TRBJ2-1
clone_size: many
v_call: TRBV12-3/TRBV12-4
d_call: TRBD1
cdr3_nt: TGTGCCAGCGCGCACAGGGGTGATGAGCAGTTCTTC
cdr3_aa: CASAHRGDEQFF

j_call: TRBJ2-7
clone_size: -
v_call: TRBV10-1
d_call: TRBD1
cdr3_nt: TGCGCCAGCAGTCGGACAGGGGGGAAGCAGTACTTC
cdr3_aa: CASSRTGGKQYF

j_call: TRBJ1-2
clone_size: -
v_call: TRBV5-1
d_call: -
cdr3_nt: TGCGCCAGCAGCCCAGGGACTGCCCCGGTCCTTTATGGCTACACCTTC
cdr3_aa: CASSPGTAPVLYGYTF

j_call: TRBJ1-2
clone_size: once
v_call: TRBV6-1
d_call: -
cdr3_nt: TGTGCCAGCAGTATATCCCGGGGCTACACCTTC
cdr3_aa: CASSISRGYTF

j_call: TRBJ2-7
clone_size: many
v_call: TRBV28
d_call: TRBD2
cdr3_nt: TGTGCCAGCAGTACCGGGACTAGCGGGAGAAGTGGCGAGCAGTACTTC
cdr3_aa: CASSTGTSGRSGEQYF

j_call: TRBJ2-2
clone_size: many
v_call: TRBV5-1
d_call: TRBD2
cdr3_nt: TGTGCCAGCAGCCAAAGACTAGCGGGAGGCAACACCGGGGAGCTGTTTTTT
cdr3_aa: CASSQRLAGGNTGELFF

j_call: TRBJ1-1
clone_size: many
v_call: TRBV20-1
d_call: -
cdr3_nt: TGCAGTGCTAGAGGTTGGGAGACAGTCACGAACACTGAAGCTTTCTTT
cdr3_aa: CSARGWETVTNTEAFF

j_call: TRBJ2-7
clone_size: -
v_call: TRBV12-3/TRBV12-4
d_call: -
cdr3_nt: TGTGCCAGCAGCCACAGTCTCTACGAGCAGTACTTC
cdr3_aa: CASSHSLYEQYF

j_call: TRBJ2-1
clone_size: few
v_call: TRBV28
d_call: -
cdr3_nt: TGTGCCAGCAGCGGGACACCATCCTACAATGAGCAGTTCTTC
cdr3_aa: CASSGTPSYNEQFF

j_call: TRBJ2-2
clone_size: few
v_call: TRBV5-1
d_call: TRBD1
cdr3_nt: TGCGCCAGCAGCCCGGACAGGGGGCGTAACGGGGAGCTGTTTTTT
cdr3_aa: CASSPDRGRNGELFF

j_call: TRBJ2-5
clone_size: -
v_call: TRBV28
d_call: -
cdr3_nt: TGTGCCAGCAGTTTTGTGAAAGAGGCCCAGTACTTC
cdr3_aa: CASSFVKEAQYF

j_call: TRBJ2-1
clone_size: many
v_call: TRBV7-9
d_call: -
cdr3_nt: TGTGCCAGCAGGGACTCCGACAATGAGCAGTTCTTC
cdr3_aa: CASRDSDNEQFF

j_call: TRBJ2-1
clone_size: few
v_call: TRBV5-5
d_call: TRBD1
cdr3_nt: TGTGCCAGCAGTGTCACCGGACAGGGTTACAATGAGCAGTTCTTC
cdr3_aa: CASSVTGQGYNEQFF

j_call: TRBJ2-7
clone_size: few
v_call: TRBV20-1
d_call: TRBD2
cdr3_nt: TGCAGTGCTAGAGCTCCTAGCGGGAGCCTTGGGTCCGAGCAGTACTTC
cdr3_aa: CSARAPSGSLGSEQYF

j_call: TRBJ1-1
clone_size: many
v_call: TRBV9
d_call: -
cdr3_nt: TGTGCCAGCAGCGTAGCCCCAGGTAACACTGAAGCTTTCTTT
cdr3_aa: CASSVAPGNTEAFF

j_call: TRBJ2-1
clone_size: -
v_call: TRBV3-1
d_call: TRBD2
cdr3_nt: TGTGCCAGCAGCCAAATGGGAGGGGAGCAGTTCTTC
cdr3_aa: CASSQMGGEQFF

j_call: TRBJ2-1
clone_size: many
v_call: TRBV3-1
d_call: -
cdr3_nt: TGTGCCAGCAGCCAAGATGTCCGGGCCCTCAATGAGCAGTTCTTC
cdr3_aa: CASSQDVRALNEQFF

j_call: TRBJ2-3
clone_size: many
v_call: TRBV2
d_call: -
cdr3_nt: TGTGCCAGCACTCTGAGGTGGGATACGCAGTATTTT
cdr3_aa: CASTLRWDTQYF

j_call: TRBJ2-5
clone_size: many
v_call: TRBV20-1
d_call: TRBD2
cdr3_nt: TGCAGTGCTACCCTACTAGCGGGAGTAGCCGAGACCCAGTACTTC
cdr3_aa: CSATLLAGVAETQYF

j_call: TRBJ2-1
clone_size: many
v_call: TRBV20-1
d_call: TRBD2
cdr3_nt: TGCAGTTGCCAGCGGGATCTAAATGAGCAGTTCTTC
cdr3_aa: CSCQRDLNEQFF

j_call: TRBJ2-3
clone_size: -
v_call: TRBV9
d_call: -
cdr3_nt: TGTGCCAGCAGCCCTATGTTAGCCCCTAGCACAGATACGCAGTATTTT
cdr3_aa: CASSPMLAPSTDTQYF

j_call: TRBJ2-4
clone_size: many
v_call: TRBV3-1
d_call: -
cdr3_nt: TGTGCCAGCAGCCAAGATTGGCAAGGGGGTGCTAAGTACTTC
cdr3_aa: CASSQDWQGGAKYF

j_call: TRBJ1-2
clone_size: few
v_call: TRBV12-3/TRBV12-4
d_call: -
cdr3_nt: TGTGCCAGCAGTTCCTCATTTAACTATGGCTACACCTTC
cdr3_aa: CASSSSFNYGYTF

j_call: TRBJ2-2
clone_size: -
v_call: TRBV11-1
d_call: TRBD2
cdr3_nt: TGTGCCAGCAGCTTCCGGGGACTAGCCGGGACCGGGGAGCTGTTTTTT
cdr3_aa: CASSFRGLAGTGELFF

j_call: TRBJ2-3
clone_size: -
v_call: TRBV2
d_call: -
cdr3_nt: TGTGCCAGCAGTGAAGTTCTCGCAGGGGACGATACGCAGTATTTT
cdr3_aa: CASSEVLAGDDTQYF

j_call: TRBJ2-1
clone_size: many
v_call: TRBV7-2
d_call: TRBD2
cdr3_nt: TGTGCCAGCAGCGCCGGACTAGCCGCCTACAATGAGCAGTTCTTC
cdr3_aa: CASSAGLAAYNEQFF

j_call: TRBJ2-6
clone_size: few
v_call: TRBV27
d_call: TRBD1
cdr3_nt: TGTGCCAGCAGTATTCGACAGGGATTAGCCAACGTCCTGACTTTC
cdr3_aa: CASSIRQGLANVLTF

j_call: TRBJ2-1
clone_size: many
v_call: TRBV28
d_call: -
cdr3_nt: TGTGCCAGCAAGTGGAGTGGCTCCTACAATGAGCAGTTCTTC
cdr3_aa: CASKWSGSYNEQFF

j_call: TRBJ2-3
clone_size: many
v_call: TRBV7-3
d_call: -
cdr3_nt: TGTGCCAGCAGGCAAACAGCCACAGATACGCAGTATTTT
cdr3_aa: CASRQTATDTQYF

j_call: TRBJ1-6
clone_size: many
v_call: TRBV28
d_call: -
cdr3_nt: TGTGCCAGCAGTTCCAGGACATCCGATAATTCACCCCTCCACTTT
cdr3_aa: CASSSRTSDNSPLHF

j_call: TRBJ2-7
clone_size: -
v_call: TRBV20-1
d_call: -
cdr3_nt: TGCAGTGCTAAAGAGGACGTCTACGAGCAGTACTTC
cdr3_aa: CSAKEDVYEQYF

j_call: TRBJ2-1
clone_size: many
v_call: TRBV11-2
d_call: -
cdr3_nt: TGTGCCAGCAGCTCAACAGGCCCGGTGCTATACAATGAGCAGTTCTTC
cdr3_aa: CASSSTGPVLYNEQFF

j_call: TRBJ2-1
clone_size: many
v_call: TRBV5-1
d_call: -
cdr3_nt: TGCGCCAGCAGCTTGGGACCGCAAAATGAGCAGTTCTTC
cdr3_aa: CASSLGPQNEQFF

j_call: TRBJ2-7
clone_size: few
v_call: TRBV5-1
d_call: -
cdr3_nt: TGCGCCAGCAGCAGGGACATTAATTTCTACGAGCAGTACTTC
cdr3_aa: CASSRDINFYEQYF

j_call: TRBJ2-7
clone_size: -
v_call: TRBV28
d_call: TRBD2
cdr3_nt: TGTGCCAGCAGCCCAACGACTAGCGGGGGATCCAGCTCCTACGAGCAGTACTTC
cdr3_aa: CASSPTTSGGSSSYEQYF

j_call: TRBJ1-5
clone_size: many
v_call: TRBV6-1
d_call: TRBD1
cdr3_nt: TGTGCCAGCGCTTTCCCCCGGGACAGGGAGCTATTTGGTCAGCCCCAGCATTTT
cdr3_aa: CASAFPRDRELFGQPQHF

j_call: TRBJ2-7
clone_size: many
v_call: TRBV6-1
d_call: -
cdr3_nt: TGTGCCAGCAGTGTAACAGGCTACGAGCAGTACTTC
cdr3_aa: CASSVTGYEQYF

j_call: TRBJ1-2
clone_size: many
v_call: TRBV30
d_call: -
cdr3_nt: TGTGCCTGGAGTGTATTACCGGACAGAACTAACTATGGCTACACCTTC
cdr3_aa: CAWSVLPDRTNYGYTF

j_call: TRBJ2-4
clone_size: few
v_call: TRBV12-3/TRBV12-4
d_call: TRBD1
cdr3_nt: TGTGCCAGCAGTTTTGGGACAGGGATAAACATTCAGTACTTC
cdr3_aa: CASSFGTGINIQYF

j_call: TRBJ2-4
clone_size: few
v_call: TRBV29-1
d_call: TRBD1
cdr3_nt: TGCAGCTCCCGGACAGGGGTTGGAAACATTCAGTACTTC
cdr3_aa: CSSRTGVGNIQYF

j_call: TRBJ1-2
clone_size: few
v_call: TRBV20-1
d_call: TRBD1
cdr3_nt: TGCAGTGCTACCGGGACAGACTATGGCTACACCTTC
cdr3_aa: CSATGTDYGYTF

j_call: TRBJ2-3
clone_size: -
v_call: TRBV20-1
d_call: TRBD2
cdr3_nt: TGCAGTGCTCCCGGGAGCGGGGGAGCTCGAGAGGGGTTCACAGATACGCAGTATTTT
cdr3_aa: CSAPGSGGAREGFTDTQYF

j_call: TRBJ2-3
clone_size: -
v_call: TRBV3-1
d_call: -
cdr3_nt: TGTGCCAGCAGCCAAGATTACGGGATTCCCGAAGTAAATACGCAGTATTTT
cdr3_aa: CASSQDYGIPEVNTQYF

j_call: TRBJ2-7
clone_size: many
v_call: TRBV2
d_call: TRBD2
cdr3_nt: TGTGCCAGCAGACCTAGCGGGACGGCCTACGAGCAGTACTTC
cdr3_aa: CASRPSGTAYEQYF

j_call: TRBJ2-7
clone_size: few
v_call: TRBV27
d_call: TRBD1
cdr3_nt: TGTGCCAGCAGTTTAAAAGACAGGGGGGAGCAGTACTTC
cdr3_aa: CASSLKDRGEQYF

j_call: TRBJ2-1
clone_size: -
v_call: TRBV29-1
d_call: TRBD2
cdr3_nt: TGCAGCGGGGGATTGGCGGGAGGGCCCAATGAGCAGTTCTTC
cdr3_aa: CSGGLAGGPNEQFF

j_call: TRBJ2-3
clone_size: many
v_call: TRBV20-1
d_call: -
cdr3_nt: TGCAGTGCTAGTTGGACGGAATCCGTATGGACAGATACGCAGTATTTT
cdr3_aa: CSASWTESVWTDTQYF

j_call: TRBJ2-5
clone_size: many
v_call: TRBV6-9
d_call: TRBD2
cdr3_nt: TGTGCCAGCAGTTCGAGTAGCGGGAATCGGGTGACCCAGTACTTC
cdr3_aa: CASSSSSGNRVTQYF

j_call: TRBJ2-7
clone_size: many
v_call: TRBV2
d_call: -
cdr3_nt: TGTGCCAGCAGTGATCGCGCGGGAACGACCTACGAGCAGTACTTC
cdr3_aa: CASSDRAGTTYEQYF

j_call: TRBJ2-7
clone_size: many
v_call: TRBV12-3/TRBV12-4
d_call: TRBD1
cdr3_nt: TGTGCCAGCAGGTGGGGACAGGGGCCCTACGAGCAGTACTTC
cdr3_aa: CASRWGQGPYEQYF

j_call: TRBJ2-7
clone_size: many
v_call: TRBV27
d_call: TRBD2
cdr3_nt: TGTGCCAGCAGTTTATCGGTTGCTAGCGGGGTCTCCTACGAGCAGTACTTC
cdr3_aa: CASSLSVASGVSYEQYF

j_call: TRBJ1-1
clone_size: many
v_call: TRBV6-1
d_call: TRBD1
cdr3_nt: TGTGCCAGCACCAGGGACAGTCACACTGAAGCTTTCTTT
cdr3_aa: CASTRDSHTEAFF

j_call: TRBJ1-2
clone_size: -
v_call: TRBV12-3/TRBV12-4
d_call: TRBD1
cdr3_nt: TGTGCCAGCAGTCTCTGGGACAGGGCCTATGGCTACACCTTC
cdr3_aa: CASSLWDRAYGYTF